One and the same sample provided the 18 T cell receptor beta chains below, sequenced in a study of blood T cell repertoires in COVID-19. Clones were sequenced by immunoSEQ multiplex PCR, and TCRdb holds only the in-frame ones, with some missing. The table includes under 200,000 clones, 80% to 85% detected once. The sample was peripheral blood. The origin of the receptors is a human donor with acute or convalescent COVID-19. The donor label of this sample is uncertain.

The chain couples TRBV30 to TRBJ2-3, with TRBD2 identical over 11 bases. Trimming removed 0 bases from V and 5 bases from J; junction bases left unmatched: 13. This CDR3 is built from 18 residues. In germline, CDR1 is GTSNPN, CDR2 SVGIG (reference sequence). The CDR3 spells CAWSVSYDSGGAGDTQYF. Here the CDR3 DNA reads TGTGCCTGGAGTGTATCGTACGATAGCGGGGGGGCTGGAGATACGCAGTATTTT.

This clone was observed a single time. V usage is TRBV5-6 and J usage is TRBJ2-1, with 9 bases identical to TRBD2. CDR1 and CDR2 from the germline V gene are SGHDT and YYEEEE. The CDR3 is made up of 17 amino acids. Trimming took 0 bases from V and 4 from J; bases not matched to a gene: 8. The CDR3 is CASSLAGAGGRYNEQFF. CDR3 nucleotide sequence: TGTGCCAGCAGCTTGGCCGGGGCGGGGGGGCGTTACAATGAGCAGTTCTTC.

The chain is built from TRBV5-1 and TRBJ2-3; 9 bases agree with TRBD2. The CDR3 is 15 residues long. V lost 0 bases and J lost 8; bases outside the gene matches: 7. Per the germline V gene, CDR1 is SGHRS and CDR2 is YFSETQ. The CDR3 region is CASSLAGREGGTQYF. CDR3 bases: TGCGCCAGCAGCTTGGCCGGGCGGGAGGGAGGTACGCAGTATTTT.

The gene calls are TRBV6-1 and TRBJ1-6, with a weak D call TRBD1 (6 bases). Trimming took off 3 bases at V and 9 bases at J, with 24 bases between the two ends. Per the germline V gene, CDR1 is MNHNS and CDR2 is SASEGT. The CDR3 contains 18 residues. The CDR3 sequence is CASSDPTSGLGGFSPLHF. CDR3 DNA sequence: TGTGCCAGCAGTGATCCGACATCTGGTCTTGGGGGCTTTTCACCCCTCCACTTT.

This chain joins TRBV25-1 and TRBJ1-5, with unresolved D. V shed 3 bases and J shed 3 bases, with 9 bases lying between them. This CDR3 is built from 14 residues. Germline V gene sequence: CDR1 MGHDK, CDR2 SYGVNS. For the CDR3, the DNA is TGTGCCAGCAGTGATCCAGGAACCAATCAGCCCCAGCATTTT. It translates to CASSDPGTNQPQHF.

The chain couples TRBV27 to TRBJ2-2; maybe TRBD2 (5 bases). This CDR3 comprises 16 residues. From germline, CDR1 is MNHEY and CDR2 SMNVEV (reference sequence). Trimming took 8 bases from V and 5 from J, leaving 21 bases between them. DNA for the CDR3: TGTGCCAGCTCTGGTTACGGGTACGGGAATACCGGGGAGCTGTTTTTT. This sequence encodes CASSGYGYGNTGELFF.

This chain links TRBV28 with TRBJ1-1; TRBD1 matches 7 bases. Per germline, CDR1 MDHEN and CDR2 SYDVKM. V shed 1 base, J shed 1 base, and the junction held 3 bases outside the gene matches. The CDR3 totals 15 residues. The CDR3 DNA reads as TGTGCCAGCAGTTTATCCCGGACAGGGAACACTGAAGCTTTCTTT. Its protein is CASSLSRTGNTEAFF. Supplemented by reference TRBV28 and TRBJ1-1, the full variable domain reads DVKVTQSSRYLVKRTGEKVFLECVQDMDHENMFWYRQDPGLGLRLIYFSYDVKMKEKGDIPEGYSVSREKKERFSLILESASTNQTSMYLCASSLSRTGNTEAFFGQGTRLTVV.

The genes are TRBV6-5 and TRBJ1-3; no clear D. There are 13 residues in the CDR3. Germline CDR1 MNHEY, CDR2 SVGAGI. Trimming stripped 6 bases from V and 4 bases from J, with 10 bases between. The chain's CDR3 is CASSHGRGNTIYF. The CDR3 DNA reads as TGTGCCAGCAGCCATGGGCGCGGAAACACCATATATTTT.

J is TRBJ2-1 and V is TRBV6-4, with unresolved D. V lost 2 bases and J 4 bases, leaving 9 bases between the germline ends. The V gene's germline CDR1 is MRHNA and CDR2 SNTAGT. CDR3 length: 14 residues. The CDR3 reads CASSDRVWYNEQFF. As DNA, the CDR3 is TGTGCCAGCAGTGACCGGGTTTGGTACAATGAGCAGTTCTTC.

The chain links TRBV6-5 to TRBJ2-1, with D possibly TRBD2 on 5 matching bases. The CDR3 sequence is 14 residues long. Per the germline V gene, CDR1 is MNHEY and CDR2 is SVGAGI. Trimming took off 6 bases at V and 3 bases at J, with 12 bases between the two ends. The chain's CDR3 is CASRRATLYNEQFF. The CDR3 coding sequence is TGTGCCAGCAGGCGGGCGACCCTCTACAATGAGCAGTTCTTC.

The chain recombines TRBV5-1 with TRBJ2-2; no clear D. Germline V CDR1 and CDR2: SGHRS, YFSETQ. V was clipped by 0 bases and J by 2 bases, with 5 bases between them. The CDR3 is 14 amino acids. The CDR3 sequence is CASSLDLNTGELFF. As DNA, the CDR3 is TGCGCCAGCAGCTTGGATCTAAACACCGGGGAGCTGTTTTTT.

The chain joins TRBV2 to TRBJ1-5, with 8 bases fitting TRBD1. Germline V gene sequence: CDR1 SNHLY, CDR2 FYNNEI. V was pared by 6 bases and J by 3 bases, with 4 bases of the junction left unmatched. The CDR3 is made up of 14 amino acids. This CDR3 reads CASSLTGDNQPQHF. The CDR3 nucleotides are TGTGCCAGCAGCCTGACAGGGGACAATCAGCCCCAGCATTTT.

The rearrangement links TRBV28 to TRBJ2-2; the D gene is possibly TRBD1 (7 bases). Deletions cut 10 bases from V and 1 base from J, with 13 bases between. Germline CDR1 MDHEN, CDR2 SYDVKM. This CDR3 has 14 amino acids. The CDR3 nucleotides are TGTGCCACAGGGGGGACGGGGAACACCGGGGAGCTGTTTTTT. Protein sequence: CATGGTGNTGELFF.

The chain links TRBV30 to TRBJ1-2, with TRBD1 matching over 8 bases. Germline V CDR1 and CDR2: GTSNPN, SVGIG (reference sequence). Trimming took 3 bases from V and 3 from J; bases not matched to a gene: 12. The CDR3 consists of 16 residues. The CDR3 nucleotides read TGTGCCTGGAGCAGAAAATTCGACAGGGGTGACTATGGCTACACCTTC. Translation gives CAWSRKFDRGDYGYTF.

The chain combines TRBV3-1 (or the pseudogene TRBV3-2) with TRBJ1-5; possibly TRBD1 for D (6 bases). Germline V gene lookup returns CDR1 LGHDT and CDR2 YNNKEL (reference sequence). The CDR3 is 14 residues long. V lost 3 bases and J lost 4, with 10 bases in between. CDR3 bases: TGTGCCAGCAGCCAGAAGGGGGTAAATCAGCCCCAGCATTTT. This translates into CASSQKGVNQPQHF.

This sequence joins TRBV5-1 and TRBJ2-1; 8 bases agree with TRBD1. Germline lookup yields CDR1 SGHRS and CDR2 YFSETQ. The CDR3 spans 16 residues. V trimming: 2 bases; J trimming: 6 bases; junction bases outside the gene matches: 10. CDR3 DNA: TGCGCCAGCAGCTTCTCGGCACAGGGGGTGGCCAATGAGCAGTTCTTC. This sequence encodes CASSFSAQGVANEQFF.

The rearrangement joins TRBV19 to TRBJ1-5; the match to TRBD1 covers 9 bases. Germline V gene lookup returns CDR1 LNHDA and CDR2 SQIVND (reference sequence). Losses at the gene ends were 1 base for V and 3 bases for J; bases not matched to a gene: 7. This CDR3 has 17 amino acids. The CDR3 nucleotides read TGTGCCAGTAGTATAGGGACAGGGGAGGTTCCCAATCAGCCCCAGCATTTT. Amino acids: CASSIGTGEVPNQPQHF.

The chain links TRBV2 to TRBJ1-1; 10 bases map to TRBD1. The CDR3 length is 13 residues. In germline, CDR1 is SNHLY, CDR2 FYNNEI. The J segment lost 7 bases and the V segment lost 4 bases, leaving 3 bases of the junction unmatched. CDR3 coding DNA: TGTGCCAGCAGTGGGGACAGGGGAATTGAAGCTTTCTTT. As protein: CASSGDRGIEAFF. The whole variable domain, filled in from reference TRBV2 and TRBJ1-1, reads EPEVTQTPSHQVTQMGQEVILRCVPISNHLYFYWYRQILGQKVEFLVSFYNNEISEKSEIFDDQFSVERPDGSNFTLKIRSTKLEDSAMYFCASSGDRGIEAFFGQGTRLTVV.